This T cell receptor beta chain is from a study of T cell changes during pregnancy in multiple sclerosis (dated by TCRdb to between 2018 and 2020). For the study in its entirety: In women with multiple sclerosis, the researchers looked at how the T cell repertoire shifted as pregnancy progressed.

Concerning this clone: The target of this receptor is not known. Within one base of it there is no much larger clone, and no base qualities were kept.

The V end gives up 10 bases and the J end 2 bases, leaving 13 bases in the junction not matched to a gene. CDR1 and CDR2 (MNHNY, SVGAGI) derive from the germline V gene (reference sequence). The CDR3 goes from the cysteine to the phenylalanine over 16 residues. This entry keeps only the CDR3 DNA: 48 bases, framed from base 1. The library was produced with the immunoSEQ multiplex PCR assay. Entries here come from immuneACCESS through TCRdb and include only in-frame sequences with V and J called. Some clones fail to appear in such tables; in the studies checked, an unresolved V gene covers under half of the shortfall, and the cause of the remainder is unknown. In all, the sample holds tens of thousands of clones, and roughly 91% of those were seen once. The ten largest clones take up roughly 1.4% of the sample.

The rearranged segments are TRBV6-6 and TRBJ1-5, with 8 central nucleotides matching TRBD1. Source: peripheral blood, taken in the third trimester of pregnancy. The TCR sequence derives from a female donor with multiple sclerosis, enrolled in a pregnancy study. The CDR3 loop reads CATLKRGQGGNQPQHF. The nucleotide sequence reads TGTGCCACCTTAAAGAGAGGACAGGGAGGCAATCAGCCCCAGCATTTT.